The T cell receptor (beta chain) described here comes from a study of blood T cell repertoires in COVID-19. Across the whole study: Acute-phase and convalescent COVID-19 samples originated in the United States, Italy and Spain. Sources were T cells, B-cell-depleted T cells, or PBMCs; the material itself was cDNA or gDNA.

In the source study's methods: By means of reference gene primer amplification, nucleated cell counts were estimated. Assay: immunoSEQ multiplex PCR; the TCRdb copy retains only in-frame clones and omits some. That table is the source of V, J and clone size, and D and trimming were worked out from the DNA. Counted here are approximately 300,000 clones, about 85% occurring once; the ten biggest clones make up around 3.7%. The CDR3 totals 15 residues. Germline V gives CDR1 SNHLY, CDR2 FYNNEI. The trim removed 5 bases at V and 4 bases at J, leaving 7 bases unmatched. The source of this sequence is a woman between 50 and 59 years old with active or convalescent COVID-19. Sample: peripheral blood. The chain joins TRBV2 to TRBJ2-1, with 8 bases lining up with TRBD1. The CDR3 DNA reads TGTGCCAGCAGTCCCCCCAGGGGGCGTTACAATGAGCAGTTCTTC. Translated: CASSPPRGRYNEQFF.